This TCR beta chain came from a study of a mutant IDH1 vaccine in newly diagnosed glioma. In the study overall: There were approximately 62% males and around 38% females among treated patients, whose mean age was about 41 years. It was radiotherapy, temozolomide, or both that patients received previously, with most receiving both.

Stated time point: baseline, week 1 (first vaccination visit). Treatment here: pre-vaccination baseline after standard-of-care therapy. Donors' newly diagnosed IDH1-mutant WHO grade 3 or 4 astrocytomas lacked nuclear ATRX. The CDR3 is made up of 15 amino acids. The V and J ends lost 5 bases and 3 bases, in that order; junction bases with no gene match: 8. Germline V gene data show CDR1 as SGHVS and CDR2 as FNYEAQ. General study findings and limits: A vaccine-induced immune response developed in roughly 95% of the patients.

As concerns this clone: Antigen: not known.

Assay used: immunoSEQ multiplex PCR; TCRdb lists only in-frame clones, some missing. The sample lists tens of thousands of clones, almost 85% seen once, with 5.3% in the top ten. The gene calls are TRBV7-6 and TRBJ1-1, with 8 bases lining up with TRBD1. The source material was PBMCs, sampled from a glioma patient treated with radiotherapy, temozolomide or both. This receptor was taken from a man in his forties with glioma. Some clones in this sample may be carry-over from other donors' samples. The CDR3 DNA is TGTGCCAGCAGCCGCGACAGGGGAAAGGACACTGAAGCTTTCTTT. It is translated as CASSRDRGKDTEAFF.